The 4 T cell receptor beta chains below come from one sample, sequenced in a study of beta chain features in type 1 diabetes. Overall study results and limits: Type 1 diabetes patients had moderately but significantly shorter TCRB CDR3s in all four CD4+ subsets.

These receptors' antigens are unknown. The investigators reverse transcribed all of the isolated RNA, so they sequenced expressed TCRB transcripts. TCRdb's table, derived via immunoSEQ multiplex PCR, lists solely in-frame clones and lacks some. This table has approximately 730,000 clones, roughly an eighth appearing once. The sequenced sample consisted of naive CD4+ T cells from blood. These receptor sequences come from a man between 18 and 35 years old with type 1 diabetes.

A few counts support this clone. This chain connects TRBV7-9 to TRBJ1-1; 9 bases map to TRBD1. The CDR3 spans 13 residues. Losses at the gene ends were 7 bases for V and 6 bases for J; bases not matched to a gene: 6. Germline lookup yields CDR1 SEHNR and CDR2 FQNEAQ (reference sequence). CDR3 loop: CASIGTGLSEAFF. The CDR3 DNA follows: TGTGCCAGCATCGGGACAGGGTTGTCTGAAGCTTTCTTT.

The chain couples TRBV5-1 to TRBJ1-1; D is perhaps TRBD1 (5 bases). CDR1 and CDR2 from the germline V gene are SGHRS and YFSETQ. This CDR3 has 14 amino acids. Trimming left V 3 bases short and J 4 bases short, with 13 bases between. CDR3 coding DNA: TGCGCCAGCAGCTATCCCCAGGGAGGCACTGAAGCTTTCTTT. Translating gives CASSYPQGGTEAFF.

Only a few counts were recorded for this clone. This chain connects TRBV30 to TRBJ2-3; D remains ambiguous. This CDR3 spans 12 amino acids. V lost 1 base to trimming and J lost 5 bases, with 7 bases between them. Germline V gene sequence: CDR1 GTSNPN, CDR2 SVGIG (reference sequence). CDR3 DNA sequence: TGTGCCTGGAGTGAGATGGGAGATACGCAGTATTTT. Its translation: CAWSEMGDTQYF.

This clone was found a few times. The chain has TRBV2 and TRBJ2-1, with D possibly matching TRBD2 (5 bases). CDR3 length equals 13 residues. CDR1 SNHLY and CDR2 FYNNEI come from the germline V gene. V shed 6 bases and J shed 5 bases, with 11 bases lying between them. CDR3 loop: CASRTTGNNEQFF. For the CDR3, the DNA is TGTGCCAGCAGAACGACGGGGAACAATGAGCAGTTCTTC.